These 3 T cell receptor beta chains were sequenced from one sample in a study of molecular identifiers for immune sequencing clone quantification (dated by TCRdb to 2016 to 2018). Library prep was done by PCR. TCRdb records Illumina HiSeq 4000 as the sequencer. Using fastp at Q25 and MiXCR, TCRdb reprocessed the public reads and kept productive beta chains. Rows matching on CDR3 protein sequence are summarized as one entry with the most common DNA and genes. This sample holds approximately 670,000 distinct CDR3 sequences; around 20% were observed only once. Approximately 0.9% of the sample is in the top ten clones. The specimen was naive CD8+ T cells from blood, with Jurkat cell RNA spiked in. The cell subset or site label corresponds to: FACS-sorted CD8+CD4-CCR7+CD45RA+ naive T cells. These TCRs come from a human donor in good health. Some libraries in this study had Jurkat cell RNA spiked in.

In its sample, this clonotype was seen many times. The V gene is TRBV7-9, the J gene TRBJ2-7; D gene unclear. V was cut by 4 bases and J by 4 bases, with 5 bases left in between. Germline CDR1 is SEHNR and CDR2 is FQNEAQ (reference sequence). CDR3 size: 11 residues. CDR3 nucleotide sequence: TGTGCCAGCAGCTATAAGTACGAGCAGTACTTC. This translates into CASSYKYEQYF.

The rearrangement joins TRBV13 to TRBJ2-7, with D uncertain. The ends were cut back, 3 bases at V and 4 bases at J, with 10 bases in the middle. CDR3 length: 13 residues. The germline gives CDR1 PRHDT, CDR2 FYEKMQ (reference sequence). The CDR3 nucleotides read TGTGCCAGCAGCTTCGAACCAAGGTACGAGCAGTACTTC. Translation: CASSFEPRYEQYF.

The chain links TRBV24-1 to TRBJ2-1; D call uncertain. The CDR3 runs to 15 residues. Trimming cost V 1 base and J 3 bases, with 9 bases left between them. The germline CDR1 and CDR2 sequences are KGHDR and SFDVKD. The CDR3 is CATSDFDDYYNEQFF. The CDR3 nucleotides read TGTGCCACCAGTGATTTTGATGATTACTACAATGAGCAGTTCTTC.